This is a list of T cell receptor beta chains from one sample in a study of vaccination and CD4 T cells after COVID-19. Antigens of these TCRs are unknown. From the PCR reads, TCRdb called clonotypes with MiXCR, one entry per CDR3 protein. The sample has 15,000 to 16,000 distinct CDR3 sequences, approximately 52% seen once. Sequences were obtained from CD4+ T cells from blood, cultured in vitro. The receptors originated from a human donor who had recovered from COVID-19. Both conserved end residues are trimmed from each CDR3.

v_gene | len | CDR3aa
TRBV7-9 | 11 | ASSRTNDYEQY
TRBV7-8 | 13 | AGSPQRGSSYGYT
TRBV6-5 | 17 | ASSSAARHPNSGANVLT
TRBV6-1 | 11 | ASSGQGISGYT
TRBV6-2/TRBV6-3 | 12 | ASSWGVYTDTQY
TRBV7-2 | 13 | ASSPTAPTNEKLF
TRBV6-1 | 12 | ASIARGRGDGAF
TRBV10-3 | 13 | AISEGARNTGELF
TRBV24-1 | 10 | ATSSVGNEQF
TRBV7-3 | 14 | ASSLRTGGLGDEQF
TRBV27 | 14 | ASRVTSAGSYNEQF
TRBV4-3 | 13 | ASSQVRQGGTEAF
TRBV6-2/TRBV6-3 | 10 | ASSEGTDTQY
TRBV5-1 | 13 | ASSLPSGSTDTQY
TRBV27 | 13 | ASSLGGVAKNIQY
TRBV5-1 | 13 | ASSYAGGYNSPLH
TRBV6-2/TRBV6-3 | 15 | ASKRTGLSSYNSPLH
TRBV6-5 | 14 | ASSYRGQSYNSPLH
TRBV19 | 12 | ASSIIDRGRGYT
TRBV20-1 | 13 | SARGGRTNTGELF
TRBV20-1 | 12 | SARSSGAIQPQH
TRBV20-1 | 9 | SASRGTEAF
TRBV24-1 | 14 | ATSVATGGAGDEQF
TRBV7-2 | 13 | ASRFRVDPYNEQF
TRBV7-2 | 13 | ASSLVFTSTDTQY
TRBV7-9 | 13 | ASSPSLAGGGGYT
TRBV4-2 | 13 | ASSQDRQYQTELF
TRBV6-1 | 11 | ASTLVSNTEAF
TRBV6-2/TRBV6-3 | 12 | ASSYLPSNQPQH
TRBV5-1 | 11 | ASSFGQGSPLH
TRBV7-2 | 12 | ASSPHGGSNEAF
TRBV20-1 | 12 | GFSGGDAYNEQF
TRBV12-3/TRBV12-4 | 12 | ASNIGGSNQPQH